This TCR beta chain was documented in a study of siplizumab effects on memory and regulatory T cells. Study results and limitations: Siplizumab produced a significant drop in alloreactive sequences attributable to unstimulated CD4+ memory cells. Mean Treg-derived proportions of mappable alloreactive CD4+ clones were just under 70% for siplizumab and approximately 25% for controls. Naive T cells apparently outstripped memory cells in diversity and seemed major alloresponse contributors. The alloreactive clones that mapped to unstimulated subsets made up only a minor fraction.

Generated by immunoSEQ multiplex PCR, the TCRdb table keeps only in-frame clones and is missing some. The repertoire consists of approximately 100,000 clones, with 90% to 95% occurring once and the leading ten covering around 0.7%. Remarks on this clone: As yet, its antigen is unknown.

Specimen: Tregs sorted from blood. The receptor comes from a human donor in good health.

Here the CDR3 DNA reads TGTGCCAGCTCACCGCTATCTCCGGACGAGCAGTACTTC. This codes for CASSPLSPDEQYF. The genes are TRBV18 and TRBJ2-7; D unclear. CDR3 length: 13 residues. V lost 3 bases and J lost 5, with 11 bases in between. Germline V gene lookup returns CDR1 KGHSH and CDR2 LQKENI.